This TCR beta chain derives from a study of T cell responses to AZD1222 COVID-19 vaccine. In germline, CDR1 is KGHSH, CDR2 LQKENI. The CDR3 covers 13 residues. V was pared by 2 bases and J by 5 bases, with 7 bases between. Some clones are missing from TCRdb's copy, which holds only in-frame ones; the method was immunoSEQ multiplex PCR. The table has some 150,000 clones, 94% seen once. Whole-study results and caveats: Seropositivity was recorded at baseline in only a handful of AZD1222 recipients.

Turning to this clone: The antigen remains undetermined.

This chain connects TRBV18 to TRBJ1-5, with no clear D. The clonotype comes from an adult in good health. The sample here was peripheral blood, taken on day 0 of AZD1222 vaccination. The CDR3 spells CASSPTQDQPQHF. The CDR3 DNA follows: TGTGCCAGCTCACCAACCCAAGATCAGCCCCAGCATTTT. Complete variable domain (other parts from reference TRBV18 and TRBJ1-5): NAGVMQNPRHLVRRRGQEARLRCSPMKGHSHVYWYRQLPEEGLKFMVYLQKENIIDESGMPKERFSAEFPKEGPSILRIQQVVRGDSAAYFCASSPTQDQPQHFGDGTRLSIL.